This T cell receptor beta chain was sequenced for a study of cytomegalovirus exposure and HLA in healthy donors (dated 2017 in TCRdb). For the study in its entirety: An earlier analysis of roughly 630 of the donors reported approximately 300 Gb of sequence data and 100 million to 140 million unique TCR beta sequences from around 200 million T cells. An early release that covered some 630 HLA-typed donors contained approximately 300 gigabases of sequencing data and 65 million to 100 million unique TCR sequences. Of the roughly 390 genotyped donors, approximately 82% fell in the genetic ancestry cluster associated with self-reported Caucasian donors. The study aimed to test whether signatures of past pathogen exposure could be identified by cataloging public T cell receptors. Using immunosequencing, the study profiled T cell repertoires from about 620 subjects and related those repertoires to cytomegalovirus serostatus. Along with the approximately 670-subject first cohort, a separate validation cohort of over 90 different subjects was used. The study combined high-throughput TCR immunosequencing, statistical association of individual TCRs with disease status, and machine learning to predict cytomegalovirus infection status. A later analysis re-examined previously published TCR beta repertoires from more than 650 donors and added high-resolution HLA genotyping to investigate patterns of TCR occurrence. Rather than drawing on any new phenotypic data, the later analysis identified candidate immune exposures from TCR beta sequences and the way those sequences occurred across donors. To decide whether each TCR beta V gene segment behaved as functional or pseudogenic, an earlier analysis of approximately 600 of the donors relied on high-throughput TCR beta sequencing. Donor age, sex, ethnicity and CMV serostatus were compiled alongside the repertoire data. Genome-wide SNP genotypes for about 65% of the roughly 670 donors were used in a later genetic analysis, which treated that subset as a discovery cohort. Every discovery cohort repertoire had been produced on one sequencing platform. Both class I and class II loci were covered by HLA typing, at four-digit resolution. The number of typed donors differed by locus: roughly 629-640 for A, B, C, DRB1 and DQB1; roughly 510 for DQA1; some 590 for DPA1; and around 490 for DPB1. Several DR-DQ haplotypes were handled as single units for association and clustering because linkage in the cohort was strong. Among about 360 genotyped donors of the cohort, an average of approximately 250,000 unique TCR beta nucleotide sequences were sequenced per donor, roughly 20% of them non-productive. Study-wide conclusions, independent of this receptor: This cohort had only TCR beta chains sequenced, and the lack of alpha or paired-chain data limited which features could be detected. A further reported finding was that TCR beta sequences accurately predicted the HLA-A and HLA-B alleles for most subjects in the first cohort. In vitro tests confirmed that three of the cytomegalovirus-associated TCR beta chains recognize cytomegalovirus antigens. The authors suggested that the approach could potentially be extended to other disease states and immunological phenotypes. Presence/absence analyses assumed roughly uniform sequencing depth across donors, an assumption that may not hold. Because HLA typing was missing for some donors at each locus, association tests included only the typed subset. Immune exposure information for the cohort was limited to CMV serostatus. At a false discovery rate of 0.05, a later analysis linked around 17,000 TCR beta sequences to specific HLA alleles. A total of fewer than 200 TCR beta chains were listed by the study as associated with cytomegalovirus. Most CMV-associated TCR beta chains appeared to be HLA-restricted in a later analysis, and the HLA associations seemed to be driven largely by CMV exposure. V-gene and J-gene trimming of TCR beta chains was associated with a missense DCLRE1C variant in a later genetic analysis, and the association was replicated in an independent cohort. Over 15 rarely observed V segments, including chromosome 9 orphons, were excluded from the earlier analysis of about 600 of the donors because counts were too low. When HLA alleles, especially DR and DQ, strongly co-occurred, TCR associations were difficult to assign to individual alleles. Compared with the roughly 670-donor mean, donors in an Asian-associated ancestry cluster had fewer N-insertions in productive TCRs, according to a later genetic analysis. Because the 87-base-pair reads could not distinguish some IMGT-functional V segments, including TRBV6-2 and TRBV6-3, those segments were excluded. Correlated functional status among segregating V segments might reflect linkage disequilibrium, but an unknown experimental factor could not be ruled out. In an earlier analysis of some 500 of the donors, most TCR beta V segments were observed in productive rearrangements about 90% or about 30% of the time, broadly matching IMGT annotations. A later analysis reported that several top co-occurrence clusters appeared linked to parvovirus B19, influenza, CMV and Epstein-Barr virus. According to a later analysis, TCR association rates differed among HLA loci, with DRB1 alleles showing the most associated TCRs and HLA-C alleles showing the fewest. Cytomegalovirus status was reported to be diagnosed by the classifier with high specificity and sensitivity in both the original and validation cohorts. A cluster of highly shared sequence variants was judged likely to represent a technical artifact of the sequencing pipeline. Most TCR sequences were observed very rarely across donors, whereas some public TCRs were present in many individuals. A later analysis found that HLA-associated TCR beta chains were more clonally expanded and had lower generation probabilities than equally common non-associated chains.

CDR1 MGHDK and CDR2 SYGVNS are derived from the germline V gene. Including the terminal cysteine and phenylalanine, the CDR3 comprises 16 residues. The read is trimmed to its CDR3 DNA, 48 bases read in frame from base 1. The junction carries 16 bases between V and J, which are trimmed by 6 bases and 1 base respectively. Libraries were prepared through the immunoSEQ multiplex PCR assay. A mixture of 60 forward primers for TCR Vbeta segments and 13 reverse primers for TCR Jbeta segments was used in the multiplex PCR. Amplification of the CDR3 region of rearranged TCR beta genes was performed with a multiplex PCR assay on genomic DNA. On the Illumina HiSeq System, the amplified TCR beta libraries were sequenced as 87-base-pair reads. In the source study's methods: In a later analysis, roughly 80 million unique TCR beta chains were counted across the roughly 670 repertoires, and roughly 11 million of these chains were shared by at least two donors. Raw reads were error-corrected and collapsed into unique sequences by a nearest-neighbor algorithm in which closely related sequences were merged to remove PCR and sequencing errors. Alignment of CDR3 sequences to IMGT reference sequences was used to assign V, D and J gene segments. For a sequence to be retained, a match of at least six nucleotides was required to both a V gene segment and a J gene segment. Rearrangements were called productive when the CDR3 lacked stop codons and stayed in frame with V and J; all others were non-productive. Following IMGT convention, CDR3 was defined as the stretch from the second conserved V-encoded cysteine up to the conserved J-encoded phenylalanine. The earlier analysis of some 540 of the donors excluded any sequence lacking an unambiguous match to a single V gene segment. An earlier analysis of several hundred of the donors classified V segments as functional when productive rearrangements were above 56.7% and as segregating when the standard deviation between donors was above 5%. To diagnose cytomegalovirus status from the catalog of TCR beta chain sequences, a statistical classification framework was built. V and J gene assignment, in a later analysis, came from comparing TCR nucleotide sequences with IMGT/GENE-DB human TR gene sequences. Using the TCRdist pipeline, a later analysis assigned CDR3 sequences along with most-parsimonious VDJ recombination scenarios. In a later analysis, every TCR beta chain was defined by the combination of its CDR3 amino acid sequence and its V-gene family, and reads without a unique V-gene family were dropped. In a later analysis, fewer than 600 highly shared, low-generation-probability nucleotide sequences were removed to address suspected cross-contamination and a sequencing artifact. For each public chain, a later analysis derived a clonal expansion index from normalized ranks of inferred template counts within each repertoire. In a later analysis, generation probabilities were computed using a VDJ recombination model fitted to out-of-frame rearrangements, and the results were checked against IGoR. In a later analysis, hypergeometric tests were used to score TCR-TCR, TCR-HLA and TCR-CMV co-occurrence, with a repertoire-size bias correction applied to TCR pairs. A later analysis estimated false discovery rates by permuting HLA or CMV assignments 20 times. In a later analysis, co-occurring TCRs were grouped with DBSCAN, and TCRdist sequence similarity was added when clustering was performed within HLA-allele-positive subsets. Repertoires with fewer than 30,000 or more than 120,000 public chains were left out of co-occurrence clustering, as were a few repertoires with anomalous nucleotide sharing. In its TCRdb copy, this immuneACCESS table keeps in-frame sequences only and misses some clones. Where compared with another copy, unresolved V genes explain less than half of these, and the others have no known cause. D and trimming were read from the DNA, whereas the V and J calls and clone size are those reported in that table. Counted in this sample were 200,000 to 250,000 clones; approximately 88% of them appeared once. The top ten constitute approximately 0.71% of the sample.

The cohort was made up of hundreds of healthy bone marrow donors. All cohort members were sampled while nominally healthy, although unrecorded immune exposures were likely present. The donor was CMV seronegative and was included in the group of a few hundred seronegative cohort members. A peripheral blood sample was collected from each donor, and TCR beta sequencing was performed on peripheral blood mononuclear cells. The Qiagen DNeasy Blood Extraction Kit was used to extract genomic DNA from the blood cell samples. Of note for this clone: Its binding antigen is unknown. The record has no base qualities; no much larger clone is one base away.

The chain is encoded by TRBV25-1 joined to TRBJ2-1; perhaps TRBD1 is the D gene, with 6 bases matching. The sample was PBMCs. The TCR comes from a boy under 10 years old in good health and CMV-seronegative. The CDR3 here reads CASSSTGRGSYNEQFF. The nucleotides read TGTGCCAGCAGCTCGACAGGCCGGGGTTCCTACAATGAGCAGTTCTTC.